This T cell receptor beta chain appears in the sequencing data of a study of cytomegalovirus exposure and HLA in healthy donors (dated 2017 in TCRdb). Looking at the study overall: According to an earlier analysis of 587 of the donors, roughly 180 million T cells yielded roughly 100 million unique TCR beta sequences and approximately 280 Gb of sequence data. An early release that covered roughly 600 HLA-typed donors contained approximately 320 gigabases of sequencing data and around 80 million unique TCR sequences. Of the roughly 410 genotyped donors, less than 90% were placed in the genetic ancestry cluster associated with self-reported Caucasian donors. The study was designed to test whether signatures of past pathogen exposure could be identified by cataloging public T cell receptors. The study profiled the T cell repertoires of under 850 subjects by immunosequencing and related them to cytomegalovirus serostatus. In addition to the first cohort of 500 to 850 subjects, a separate validation cohort of around 110 different subjects was used. To predict cytomegalovirus infection status, the study combined high-throughput TCR immunosequencing, statistical association of individual TCRs with disease status, and machine learning. In a later analysis, previously published TCR beta repertoires from hundreds of donors were re-analyzed and high-resolution HLA genotyping was added so that TCR occurrence patterns could be studied. In the later analysis, no new phenotypic data were used to find candidate immune exposures; instead, reliance was placed on TCR beta sequences and their occurrence across donors. In an earlier analysis of roughly 580 of the donors, high-throughput TCR beta sequencing was used to judge whether each TCR beta V gene segment behaved as functional or pseudogenic. Alongside the repertoire data, information on donor age, sex, ethnicity and CMV serostatus was compiled. In a later genetic analysis, genome-wide SNP genotypes for about 65% of the roughly 670 donors were used, and that subset was treated as a discovery cohort. All discovery cohort repertoires had been generated on a single sequencing platform. Both class I and class II loci were covered by HLA typing, at four-digit resolution. Typing coverage varied by locus: roughly 620-640 donors for A, B, C, DRB1 and DQB1; more than 500 for DQA1; about 570 for DPA1; 450 to 480 for DPB1. A handful of DR-DQ haplotypes were handled as single units for association and clustering because linkage in the cohort was strong. Among approximately 370 genotyped donors of the cohort, an average of around 220,000 unique TCR beta nucleotide sequences was sequenced per donor, of which roughly 18% were non-productive. Overall study outcomes, separate from this receptor: A later genetic analysis associated a missense DCLRE1C variant with V-gene and J-gene trimming of TCR beta chains, and an independent cohort replicated the association. Across donors, most TCR sequences were observed very rarely, whereas some public TCRs were present in many individuals. In a later analysis, most CMV-associated TCR beta chains were found to appear HLA-restricted, with HLA associations seemingly driven largely by CMV exposure. According to a later genetic analysis, donors in an Asian-associated ancestry cluster had fewer N-insertions in productive TCRs than the roughly 700-donor mean. In vitro tests confirmed that three of the cytomegalovirus-associated TCR beta chains recognize cytomegalovirus antigens. CMV serostatus was the only immune exposure information available for the cohort. In a later analysis, HLA-associated TCR beta chains showed more clonal expansion and lower generation probabilities than non-associated chains that were equally common. The cohort was sequenced for TCR beta chains only, and without alpha or paired-chain data the features that could be detected were limited. A later analysis associated approximately 17,000 TCR beta sequences with specific HLA alleles at a false discovery rate of 0.05. HLA typing was unavailable for some donors at each locus, so association tests used only the typed subset. In a later analysis, TCR association rates were found to vary across HLA loci, with the most associated TCRs seen for DRB1 alleles and the fewest for HLA-C alleles. In a later analysis, several top co-occurrence clusters were reported to appear linked to parvovirus B19, influenza, CMV and Epstein-Barr virus. Presence/absence analyses assumed roughly uniform sequencing depth across donors, an assumption that may not hold. When HLA alleles, especially DR and DQ, strongly co-occurred, attributing TCR associations to individual alleles was difficult. The 87-base-pair reads could not distinguish some IMGT-functional V segments, including TRBV6-2 and TRBV6-3, so those segments were excluded. Over 15 rarely observed V segments, including chromosome 9 orphons, were excluded from the earlier analysis of some 590 of the donors because counts were too low. In the study, 164 TCR beta chains were listed as associated with cytomegalovirus. Cytomegalovirus status was reported to be diagnosed by the classifier with high specificity and sensitivity in both the original and validation cohorts. A further reported finding was that TCR beta sequences accurately predicted the HLA-A and HLA-B alleles for most subjects in the first cohort. A cluster of highly shared sequence variants was judged likely to be a technical artifact of the sequencing pipeline. In an earlier analysis of 500 to 650 of the donors, most TCR beta V segments appeared in productive rearrangements about 87% or about 30% of the time, broadly matching IMGT annotations. According to the authors, the approach could potentially be generalized to other disease states and immunological phenotypes. Correlated functional status among segregating V segments might reflect linkage disequilibrium, but an unknown experimental factor could not be ruled out.

CDR1 and CDR2 (SGHTA, FQGNSA) derive from the germline V gene. V has 8 bases trimmed and J has 6 bases trimmed; junction bases matching no gene number 5. Including cysteine and phenylalanine, the CDR3 has 14 amino acids. Of the read, only the CDR3 DNA is kept; its 42 bases are in frame from base 1. The cohort consisted of 600 to 700 healthy bone marrow donors. All cohort members were sampled while nominally healthy, although unrecorded immune exposures were likely present. The donor tested CMV seropositive, placing the donor among the approximately 290 seropositive members of the cohort. Every donor gave a peripheral blood sample, and the peripheral blood mononuclear cells from that sample were used for TCR beta sequencing. Genomic DNA extraction from the blood cell samples was performed with the Qiagen DNeasy Blood Extraction Kit. Libraries were constructed by the immunoSEQ multiplex PCR assay. For the multiplex PCR, a mixture combining 60 forward primers for TCR Vbeta segments and 13 reverse primers for TCR Jbeta segments was used. The CDR3 region of rearranged TCR beta genes was amplified from genomic DNA by a multiplex PCR assay. The Illumina HiSeq System was used to sequence the amplified TCR beta libraries as 87-base-pair reads. As for the original processing: Across the 600 to 700 repertoires, a later analysis counted 75 million to 90 million unique TCR beta chains, around 11 million of which were shared by at least two donors. Raw reads were error-corrected and collapsed into unique sequences by a nearest-neighbor algorithm in which closely related sequences were merged to remove PCR and sequencing errors. Alignment of CDR3 sequences to IMGT reference sequences was used to assign V, D and J gene segments. Each retained sequence needed at least a six-nucleotide match to both a V gene segment and a J gene segment. A rearrangement counted as productive if the CDR3 had no stop codons and remained in frame with V and J, and every other rearrangement counted as non-productive. CDR3 was defined according to IMGT convention as the region running from the second conserved V-encoded cysteine to the conserved J-encoded phenylalanine. The earlier analysis of 587 of the donors excluded any sequence lacking an unambiguous match to a single V gene segment. In an earlier analysis of approximately 590 of the donors, a V segment was called functional when productive rearrangements were above 56.7%, and segregating when the standard deviation between donors exceeded 5%. A statistical classification framework was built to diagnose cytomegalovirus status from the catalog of TCR beta chain sequences. A later analysis assigned V and J genes by comparing TCR nucleotide sequences with IMGT/GENE-DB human TR gene sequences. The TCRdist pipeline was used in a later analysis to assign CDR3 sequences and most-parsimonious VDJ recombination scenarios. In a later analysis, each TCR beta chain was defined by its CDR3 amino acid sequence together with its V-gene family, and reads lacking a unique V-gene family were excluded. In a later analysis, a few hundred highly shared, low-generation-probability nucleotide sequences were removed to address suspected cross-contamination and a sequencing artifact. In a later analysis, a clonal expansion index for each public chain was calculated from normalized within-repertoire ranks of inferred template counts. Generation probabilities in a later analysis came from a VDJ recombination model fitted to out-of-frame rearrangements, and those results were checked against IGoR. Hypergeometric tests were used in a later analysis to score TCR-TCR, TCR-HLA and TCR-CMV co-occurrence, with a repertoire-size bias correction applied to the TCR pairs. False discovery rates were estimated in a later analysis by permuting HLA or CMV assignments 20 times. A later analysis grouped co-occurring TCRs with DBSCAN, adding TCRdist sequence similarity when clustering within HLA-allele-positive subsets. Repertoires with fewer than 30,000 or more than 120,000 public chains, plus five repertoires with anomalous nucleotide sharing, were excluded from co-occurrence clustering. TCRdb limited this immuneACCESS table to in-frame rearrangements with V and J called. A share of clones is missing; checked studies link under half to unresolved V genes, and the rest is unexplained. V and J calls and clone size are as listed in that table; D and trimming were resolved from the DNA. The table for this sample lists roughly 120,000 clones; around 80% of them were counted only once. The leading ten clones occupy approximately 4.5% of the sample.

Concerning this clone itself: The antigen this receptor binds is unknown. No much larger clone exists at a distance of one base, and base qualities are not known.

The rearrangement combines TRBV7-2 with TRBJ2-4; the junction holds 12 bases that match TRBD2. This sequence was found in a man under 40 in good health and CMV-seropositive. The sample consisted of PBMCs. The CDR3 amino acid sequence is: CASGLAGGSNIQYF. The DNA is as follows: TGTGCCAGCGGGCTAGCGGGAGGGTCAAACATTCAGTACTTC.